One sample yielded the 11 T cell receptor beta chains listed below, sequenced in a study of T cell changes during pregnancy in multiple sclerosis. Sequencing was performed with immunoSEQ multiplex PCR; in TCRdb, only in-frame clones are kept and a portion is missing. The sample holds approximately 98,000 clones, 92% seen once. The sequencing here drew on peripheral blood, taken after pregnancy. Receptors originate from a female donor in good health, enrolled as a control in a pregnancy study.

This chain connects TRBV18 to TRBJ2-7; D not resolved. Germline values: CDR1 KGHSH, CDR2 LQKENI. Trimming removed 3 bases from V and 3 bases from J, with 9 bases in between. The CDR3 length is 13 residues. CDR3 in DNA: TGTGCCAGCTCACCGTTGGCAGGCTACGAGCAGTACTTC. It codes for CASSPLAGYEQYF.

This chain connects TRBV28 to TRBJ2-5; 9 nucleotides align to TRBD1. The J call is doubtful: the DNA matches TRBJ2-7 better. Germline V gene lookup returns CDR1 MDHEN and CDR2 SYDVKM. The CDR3 covers 13 residues. The DNA of the CDR3 is TGTGCCAGCAGGGGACAGGGTCTTTACGAGCAGTACTTC. Amino acids: CASRGQGLYEQYF.

V usage is TRBV29-1 and J usage is TRBJ1-2; 9 positions agree with TRBD1. The CDR3 sequence is 13 residues long. From germline, CDR1 is SQVTM and CDR2 ANQGSEA. The CDR3 protein is CSARQGEGRGYTF. The CDR3 coding sequence is TGCAGTGCAAGACAGGGGGAGGGAAGGGGCTACACCTTC.

This rearrangement joins TRBV25-1 to TRBJ2-1; 8 bases align to TRBD2. The trim removed 7 bases at V and 0 bases at J, leaving 5 bases unmatched. The germline gives CDR1 MGHDK, CDR2 SYGVNS. The CDR3 covers 15 residues. The CDR3 DNA sequence: TGTGCCAGCATTCAAGCGGGAGCCTCCTACAATGAGCAGTTCTTC. Translation: CASIQAGASYNEQFF.

The chain couples TRBV5-1 to TRBJ2-1; no reliable D call. Trimming stripped 5 bases from V and 6 bases from J, with 12 bases between. The CDR3 has 13 amino acids. Germline V gene lookup returns CDR1 SGHRS and CDR2 YFSETQ. CDR3 coding DNA: TGCGCCAGCAGAGAAGGAGCCGGCAATGAGCAGTTCTTC. This translates into CASREGAGNEQFF.

V gene TRBV2 combines with J gene TRBJ1-5; 7 positions agree with TRBD1. The CDR3 consists of 15 residues. With 3 bases clipped from V and 4 bases from J, the junction kept 6 bases outside the gene matches. Germline V gene sequence: CDR1 SNHLY, CDR2 FYNNEI. CDR3 residues: CASSEGRGWNQPQHF. CDR3 sequence (DNA): TGTGCCAGCAGTGAGGGCAGGGGGTGGAATCAGCCCCAGCATTTT.

The chain recombines TRBV7-8 with TRBJ1-5; 9 nucleotides align to TRBD1. The CDR3 length is 15 residues. After removal of 5 bases from V and 5 bases from J, the junction contained 7 bases not matched to a gene. Germline assignment: CDR1 SGHVS and CDR2 FQNEAQ. The CDR3 protein is CASSHTGGRDQPQHF. Here the CDR3 DNA reads TGTGCCAGCAGCCACACAGGGGGCCGTGATCAGCCCCAGCATTTT.

The J gene is TRBJ2-7, the V gene TRBV6-1, with D perhaps matching TRBD2 (5 bases). The CDR3 runs 13 residues. Germline V lookup: CDR1 MNHNS, CDR2 SASEGT. Trimming removed 6 bases from V and 5 bases from J, with 14 bases in between. CDR3 nucleotides: TGTGCCAGCAGACCATCTGGGAGAGACGAGCAGTACTTC. It specifies CASRPSGRDEQYF.

This sequence joins TRBV29-1 and TRBJ2-5; D is perhaps TRBD1 (6 bases). Trimming shortened V by 4 bases and J by 5 bases, and 8 bases separated the two germline ends. The CDR3 is 11 residues long. Germline assignment: CDR1 SQVTM and CDR2 ANQGSEA. The CDR3: CSVAQGETQYF. CDR3 coding DNA: TGCAGCGTTGCACAGGGTGAGACCCAGTACTTC.

In nucleotides, the CDR3 is TGTGCCAGCAGGACAGGGACCAACTATGGCTACACCTTC. Translation gives CASRTGTNYGYTF. The chain links TRBV28 to TRBJ1-2; the match to TRBD1 covers 7 bases. Germline assignment: CDR1 MDHEN and CDR2 SYDVKM. V was clipped by 6 bases and J by 2 bases; unmatched bases: 3. The CDR3 runs 13 residues.

To note about this clone: One junction end does not reproduce the germline sequence, and a read error may be involved. This chain links TRBV7-7 with TRBJ2-5; the D is unclear. The CDR3 length is 14 residues. The germline V gene has CDR1 SSHAT and CDR2 FNYEAQ (reference sequence). The CDR3 bases are TGTGCTAGCAGCTTACATTTGGGCAAAGAGACCCAGTACTTC. Protein sequence: CASSLHLGKETQYF.